This TCR beta chain comes out of a study of blood T cell repertoires in COVID-19. The CDR3 consists of 14 residues. Germline lookup yields CDR1 SGDLS and CDR2 YYNGEE. Trimming at V came to 4 bases and at J to 4 bases, leaving 6 bases not matched to a gene. Using immunoSEQ multiplex PCR, the repertoire was profiled, and TCRdb retains in-frame clones only, with some absent. The table lists 150,000 or so clones, roughly nine tenths of them singletons. This TCR was sampled from a woman in her forties who had been exposed to COVID-19. The sample comprised PBMCs or T cells enriched from blood (not recorded which). V is TRBV9 and J is TRBJ2-3; 7 positions match TRBD2. CDR3 region: CASSPRLAADTQYF. CDR3 nucleotide sequence: TGTGCCAGCAGCCCACGACTAGCCGCAGATACGCAGTATTTT.